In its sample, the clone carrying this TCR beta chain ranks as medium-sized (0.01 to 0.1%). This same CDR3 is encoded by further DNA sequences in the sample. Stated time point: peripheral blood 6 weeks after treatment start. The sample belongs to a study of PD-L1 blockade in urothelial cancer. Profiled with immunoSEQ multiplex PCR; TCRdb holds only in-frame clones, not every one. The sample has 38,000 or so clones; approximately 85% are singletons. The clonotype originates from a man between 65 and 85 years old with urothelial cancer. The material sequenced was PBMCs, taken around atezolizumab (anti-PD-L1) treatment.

Here the CDR3 reads CASSQGTSGQETQYF. The CDR3 nucleotides read TGTGCCAGCAGCCAAGGGACTAGCGGACAAGAGACCCAGTACTTC. This chain uses TRBV4-2 with TRBJ2-5; 10 nucleotides align to TRBD2. V lost 1 base to trimming and J lost 2 bases; unmatched junction nucleotides: 1. The CDR3 covers 15 residues. Germline CDR1 and CDR2: LGHNA and YNFKEQ.